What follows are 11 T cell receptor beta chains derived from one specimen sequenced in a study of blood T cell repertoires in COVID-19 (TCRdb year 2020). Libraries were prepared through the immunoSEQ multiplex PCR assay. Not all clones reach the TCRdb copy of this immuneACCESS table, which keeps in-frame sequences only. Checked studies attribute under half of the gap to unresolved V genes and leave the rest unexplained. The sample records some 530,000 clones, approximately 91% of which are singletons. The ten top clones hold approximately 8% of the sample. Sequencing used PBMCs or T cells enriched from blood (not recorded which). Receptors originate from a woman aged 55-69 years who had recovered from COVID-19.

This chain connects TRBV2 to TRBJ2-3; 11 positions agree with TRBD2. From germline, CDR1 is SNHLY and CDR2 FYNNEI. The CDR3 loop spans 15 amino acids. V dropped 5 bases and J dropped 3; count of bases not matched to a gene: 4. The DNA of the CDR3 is TGTGCCAGCAGTCCTAGACTAGCGGGGACAGATACGCAGTATTTT. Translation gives CASSPRLAGTDTQYF. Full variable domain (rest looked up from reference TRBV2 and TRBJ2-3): EPEVTQTPSHQVTQMGQEVILRCVPISNHLYFYWYRQILGQKVEFLVSFYNNEISEKSEIFDDQFSVERPDGSNFTLKIRSTKLEDSAMYFCASSPRLAGTDTQYFGPGTRLTVL.

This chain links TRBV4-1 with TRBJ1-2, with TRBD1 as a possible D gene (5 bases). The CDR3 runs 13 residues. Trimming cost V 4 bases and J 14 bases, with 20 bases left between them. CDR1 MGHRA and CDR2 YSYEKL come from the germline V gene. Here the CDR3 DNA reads TGCGCCAGCAGCCGGGGAACAGGTGGCATGGTAACCTTC. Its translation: CASSRGTGGMVTF.

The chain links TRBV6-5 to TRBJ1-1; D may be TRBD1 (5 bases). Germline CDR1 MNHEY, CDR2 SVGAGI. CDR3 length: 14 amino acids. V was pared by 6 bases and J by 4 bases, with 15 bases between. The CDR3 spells CASSRPGGRTEAFF. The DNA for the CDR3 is TGTGCCAGCAGCCGCCCCGGGGGACGCACTGAAGCTTTCTTT.

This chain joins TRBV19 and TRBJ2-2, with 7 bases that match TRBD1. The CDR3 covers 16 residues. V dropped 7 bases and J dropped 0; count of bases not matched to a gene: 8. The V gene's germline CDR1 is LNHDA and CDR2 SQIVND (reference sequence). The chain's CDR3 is CASTEVGTANTGELFF. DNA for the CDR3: TGTGCCAGTACCGAAGTTGGGACAGCGAACACCGGGGAGCTGTTTTTT. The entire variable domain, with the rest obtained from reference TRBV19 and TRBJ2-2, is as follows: DGGITQSPKYLFRKEGQNVTLSCEQNLNHDAMYWYRQDPGQGLRLIYYSQIVNDFQKGDIAEGYSVSREKKESFPLTVTSAQKNPTAFYLCASTEVGTANTGELFFGEGSRLTVL.

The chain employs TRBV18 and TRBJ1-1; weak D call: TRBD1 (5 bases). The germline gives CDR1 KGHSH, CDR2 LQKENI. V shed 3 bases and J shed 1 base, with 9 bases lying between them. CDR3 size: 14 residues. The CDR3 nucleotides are TGTGCCAGCTCACCCGGAAGGGGGAACACTGAAGCTTTCTTT. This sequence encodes CASSPGRGNTEAFF.

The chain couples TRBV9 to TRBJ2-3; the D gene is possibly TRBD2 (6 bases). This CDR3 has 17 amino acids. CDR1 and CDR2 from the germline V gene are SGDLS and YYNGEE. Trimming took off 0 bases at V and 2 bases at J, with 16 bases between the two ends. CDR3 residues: CASSVDHSGGPTDTQYF. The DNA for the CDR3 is TGTGCCAGCAGCGTAGATCATAGCGGAGGCCCCACAGATACGCAGTATTTT.

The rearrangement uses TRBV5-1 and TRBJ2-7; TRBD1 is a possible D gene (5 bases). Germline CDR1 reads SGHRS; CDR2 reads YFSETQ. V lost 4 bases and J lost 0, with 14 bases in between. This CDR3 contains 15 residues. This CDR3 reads CASSTRTRSSYEQYV. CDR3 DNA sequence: TGCGCCAGCAGCACCAGGACACGGAGCTCCTACGAGCAGTACGTC.

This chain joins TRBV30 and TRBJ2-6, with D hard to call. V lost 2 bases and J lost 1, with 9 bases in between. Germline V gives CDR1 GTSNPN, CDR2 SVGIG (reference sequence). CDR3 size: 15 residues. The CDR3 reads CAWSPGPSGANVLTF. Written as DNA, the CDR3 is TGTGCCTGGAGTCCAGGTCCATCTGGGGCCAACGTCCTGACTTTC.

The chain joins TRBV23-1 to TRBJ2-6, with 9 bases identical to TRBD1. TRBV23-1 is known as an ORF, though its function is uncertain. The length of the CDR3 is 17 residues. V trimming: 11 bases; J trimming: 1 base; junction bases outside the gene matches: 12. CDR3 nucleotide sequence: TGCGCCTCAGAACCGGACAGGGGCTCATCTGGGGCCAACGTCCTGACTTTC. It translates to CASEPDRGSSGANVLTF.

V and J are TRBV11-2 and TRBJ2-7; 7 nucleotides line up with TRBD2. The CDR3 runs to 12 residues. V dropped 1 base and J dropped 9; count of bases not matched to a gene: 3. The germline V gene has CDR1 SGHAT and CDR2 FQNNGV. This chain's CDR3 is CASSLVGGGQYF. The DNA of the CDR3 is TGTGCCAGCAGCTTAGTCGGCGGGGGGCAGTACTTC.

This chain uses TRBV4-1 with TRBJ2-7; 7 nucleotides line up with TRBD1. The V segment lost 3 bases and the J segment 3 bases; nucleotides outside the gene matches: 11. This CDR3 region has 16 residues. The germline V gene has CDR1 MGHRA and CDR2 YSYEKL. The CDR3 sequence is CASSQTDGTALYEQYF. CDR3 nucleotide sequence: TGCGCCAGCAGCCAGACAGACGGGACAGCCCTCTACGAGCAGTACTTC.